The clone carrying this T cell receptor (beta chain) was seen at least ten times. This record belongs to a study of T cells after yellow fever vaccination. TCRdb fed the 5' RACE reads into MiXCR, producing one record per CDR3 protein. The sample holds some 290,000 distinct CDR3 sequences, around 10% seen once. This CDR3 has 15 amino acids. The V and J ends lost 4 bases and 3 bases respectively, with 16 bases between them. CDR1 is SGHTA and CDR2 is FQGNSA in the germline V gene. Sequencing used CD4+ T cells sorted from PBMCs, obtained 45 days after the yellow fever booster vaccination. This chain joins TRBV7-2 and TRBJ2-7; possibly TRBD2 for D (6 bases). This receptor was identified in a man between 18 and 29 years old who received the YFV17D yellow fever vaccine. The CDR3 DNA is TGTGCCAGCAGCTCACAACCCGGACTAAACTACGAGCAGTACGTC. Protein sequence: CASSSQPGLNYEQYV.